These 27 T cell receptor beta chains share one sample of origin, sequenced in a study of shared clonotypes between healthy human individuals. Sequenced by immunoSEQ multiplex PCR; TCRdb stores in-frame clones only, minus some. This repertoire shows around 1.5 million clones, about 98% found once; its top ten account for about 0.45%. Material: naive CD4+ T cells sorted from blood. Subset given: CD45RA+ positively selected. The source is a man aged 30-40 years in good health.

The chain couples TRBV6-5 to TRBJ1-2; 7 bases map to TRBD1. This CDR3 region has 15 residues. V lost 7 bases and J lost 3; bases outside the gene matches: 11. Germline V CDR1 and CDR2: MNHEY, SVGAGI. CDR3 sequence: CASTPQDGQDYGYTF. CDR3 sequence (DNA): TGTGCCAGCACCCCTCAGGATGGACAGGACTATGGCTACACCTTC.

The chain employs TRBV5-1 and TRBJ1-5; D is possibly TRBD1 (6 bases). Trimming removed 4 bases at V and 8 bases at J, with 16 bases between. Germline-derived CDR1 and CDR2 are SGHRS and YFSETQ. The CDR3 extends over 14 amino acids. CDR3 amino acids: CASSDTGSPEPQHF. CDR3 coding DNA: TGCGCCAGCAGCGACACAGGGAGCCCGGAGCCCCAGCATTTT.

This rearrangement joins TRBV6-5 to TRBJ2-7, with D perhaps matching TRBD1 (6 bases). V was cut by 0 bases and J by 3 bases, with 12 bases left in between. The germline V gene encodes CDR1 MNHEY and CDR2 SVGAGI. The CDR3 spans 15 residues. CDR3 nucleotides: TGTGCCAGCAGTTACTCGGCACAGGGACACTACGAGCAGTACTTC. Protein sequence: CASSYSAQGHYEQYF.

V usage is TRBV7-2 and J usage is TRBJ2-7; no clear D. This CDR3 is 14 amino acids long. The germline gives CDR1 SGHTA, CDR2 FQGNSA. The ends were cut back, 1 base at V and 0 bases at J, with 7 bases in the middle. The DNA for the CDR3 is TGTGCCAGCAGCTTAGGATCGAGCTCCTACGAGCAGTACTTC. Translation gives CASSLGSSSYEQYF.

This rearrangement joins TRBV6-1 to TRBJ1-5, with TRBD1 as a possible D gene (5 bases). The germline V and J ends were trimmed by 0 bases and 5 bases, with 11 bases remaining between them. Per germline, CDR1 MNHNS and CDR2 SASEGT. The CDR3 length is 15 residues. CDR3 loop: CASSEATVGHQPQHF. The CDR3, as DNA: TGTGCCAGCAGTGAAGCGACAGTAGGTCATCAGCCCCAGCATTTT.

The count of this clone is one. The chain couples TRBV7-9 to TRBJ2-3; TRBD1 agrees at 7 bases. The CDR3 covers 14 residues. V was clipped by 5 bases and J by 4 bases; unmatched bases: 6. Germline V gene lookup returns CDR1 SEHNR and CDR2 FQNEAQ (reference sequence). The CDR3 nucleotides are TGTGCCAGCAGCCTGACAGGGCCAGCAGATACGCAGTATTTT. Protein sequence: CASSLTGPADTQYF.

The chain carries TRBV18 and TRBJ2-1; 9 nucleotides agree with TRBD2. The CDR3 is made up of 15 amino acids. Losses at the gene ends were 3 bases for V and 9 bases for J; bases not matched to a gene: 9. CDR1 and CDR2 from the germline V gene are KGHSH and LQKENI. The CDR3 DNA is TGTGCCAGCTCACCCCGGACTAGCGTCCGTGGTGAGCAGTTCTTC. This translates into CASSPRTSVRGEQFF.

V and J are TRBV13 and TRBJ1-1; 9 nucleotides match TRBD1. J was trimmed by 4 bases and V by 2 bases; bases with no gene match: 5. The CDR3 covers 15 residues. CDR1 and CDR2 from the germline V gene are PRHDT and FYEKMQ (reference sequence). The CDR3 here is CASSLRGQGGTEAFF. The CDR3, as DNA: TGTGCCAGCAGCTTAAGGGGACAGGGAGGCACTGAAGCTTTCTTT.

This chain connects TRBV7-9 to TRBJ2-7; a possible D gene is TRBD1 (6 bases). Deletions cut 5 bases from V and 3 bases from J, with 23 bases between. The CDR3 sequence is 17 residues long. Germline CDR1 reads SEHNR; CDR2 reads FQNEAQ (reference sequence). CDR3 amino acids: CASSPLGQEQGGYEQYF. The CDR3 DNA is TGTGCCAGCAGCCCCCTGGGGCAAGAACAGGGTGGCTACGAGCAGTACTTC.

DNA of the CDR3: TGCAGCGTTGCTGCGTGGTATACCGGGGAGCTGTTTTTT. Translation: CSVAAWYTGELFF. V and J are TRBV29-1 and TRBJ2-2; D is ambiguous. The CDR3 spans 13 residues. The germline V gene encodes CDR1 SQVTM and CDR2 ANQGSEA. Trimming cost V 4 bases and J 5 bases, with 11 bases left between them.

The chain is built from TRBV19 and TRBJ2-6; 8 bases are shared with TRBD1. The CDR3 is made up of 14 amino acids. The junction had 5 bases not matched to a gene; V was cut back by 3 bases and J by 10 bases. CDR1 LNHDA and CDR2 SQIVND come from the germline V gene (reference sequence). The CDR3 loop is CASSIRTGSNVLTF. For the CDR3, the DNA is TGTGCCAGTAGTATTCGGACAGGGTCAAACGTCCTGACTTTC.

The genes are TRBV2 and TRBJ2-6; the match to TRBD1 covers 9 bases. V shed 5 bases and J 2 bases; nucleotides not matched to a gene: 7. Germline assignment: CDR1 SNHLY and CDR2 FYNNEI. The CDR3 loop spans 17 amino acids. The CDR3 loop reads CASSTGTGSPGANVLTF. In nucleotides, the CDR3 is TGTGCCAGCAGTACCGGGACAGGGAGCCCTGGGGCCAACGTCCTGACTTTC.

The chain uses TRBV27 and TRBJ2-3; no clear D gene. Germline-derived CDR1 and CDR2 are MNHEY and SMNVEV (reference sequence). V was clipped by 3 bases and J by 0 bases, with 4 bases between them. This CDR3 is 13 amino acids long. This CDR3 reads CASSFKSTDTQYF. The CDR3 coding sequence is TGTGCCAGCAGTTTTAAAAGCACAGATACGCAGTATTTT.

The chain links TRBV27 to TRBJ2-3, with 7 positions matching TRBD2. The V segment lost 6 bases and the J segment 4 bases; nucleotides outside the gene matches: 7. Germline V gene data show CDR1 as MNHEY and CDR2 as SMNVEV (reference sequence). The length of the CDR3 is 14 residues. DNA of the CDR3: TGTGCCAGCAGGCTGGGGAGGGACGCAGATACGCAGTATTTT. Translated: CASRLGRDADTQYF.

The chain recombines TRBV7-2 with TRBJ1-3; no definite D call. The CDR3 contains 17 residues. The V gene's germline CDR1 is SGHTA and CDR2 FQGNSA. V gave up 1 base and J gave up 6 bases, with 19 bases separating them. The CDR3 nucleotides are TGTGCCAGCAGCTTAGTTGGGGTCTCAACGCGTGAAAACACCATATATTTT. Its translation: CASSLVGVSTRENTIYF.

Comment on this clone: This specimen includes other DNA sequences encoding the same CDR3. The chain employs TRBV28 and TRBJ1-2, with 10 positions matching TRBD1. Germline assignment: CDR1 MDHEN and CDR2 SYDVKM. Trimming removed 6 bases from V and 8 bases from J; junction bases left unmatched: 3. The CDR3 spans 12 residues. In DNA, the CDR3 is TGTGCCAGCAGCGGACAGGGGGAAGGCTACACCTTC. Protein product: CASSGQGEGYTF.

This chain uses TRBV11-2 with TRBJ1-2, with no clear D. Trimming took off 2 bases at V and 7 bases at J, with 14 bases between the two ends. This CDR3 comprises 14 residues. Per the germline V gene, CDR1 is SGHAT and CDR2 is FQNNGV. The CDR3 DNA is TGTGCCAGCAGCTTAACGACGGCAGGCCCTGGCTACACCTTC. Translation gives CASSLTTAGPGYTF.

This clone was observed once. DNA for the CDR3: TGTGCCAGCAGCTTGTTTGTACAGGGGTGGGTATACGAGCAGTACTTC. This codes for CASSLFVQGWVYEQYF. The chain joins TRBV5-6 to TRBJ2-7; 7 positions match TRBD1. Germline V lookup: CDR1 SGHDT, CDR2 YYEEEE. Trimming took 1 base from V and 4 from J; bases not matched to a gene: 11. CDR3 length: 16 amino acids.

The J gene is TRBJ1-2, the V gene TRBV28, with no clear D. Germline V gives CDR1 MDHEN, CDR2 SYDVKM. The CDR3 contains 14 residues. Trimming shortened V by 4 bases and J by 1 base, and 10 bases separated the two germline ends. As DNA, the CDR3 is TGTGCCAGCAGTTCTCTTAGCCTTAACTATGGCTACACCTTC. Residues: CASSSLSLNYGYTF.

The CDR3 here is CASSSLGVYDTKQYF. CDR3 sequence (DNA): TGTGCCAGCAGCTCCCTAGGCGTCTATGACACTAAGCAGTACTTC. This sequence joins TRBV7-2 and TRBJ2-7; D is ambiguous. The CDR3 is 15 residues long. Germline V gene lookup returns CDR1 SGHTA and CDR2 FQGNSA. Trimming cost V 4 bases and J 8 bases, with 21 bases left between them.

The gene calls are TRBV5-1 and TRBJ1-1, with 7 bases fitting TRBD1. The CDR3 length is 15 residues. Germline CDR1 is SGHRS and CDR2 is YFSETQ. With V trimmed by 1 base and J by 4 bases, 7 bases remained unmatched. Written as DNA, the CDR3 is TGCGCCAGCAGCTTGCAGCCAGGGGGATCCACTGAAGCTTTCTTT. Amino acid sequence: CASSLQPGGSTEAFF.

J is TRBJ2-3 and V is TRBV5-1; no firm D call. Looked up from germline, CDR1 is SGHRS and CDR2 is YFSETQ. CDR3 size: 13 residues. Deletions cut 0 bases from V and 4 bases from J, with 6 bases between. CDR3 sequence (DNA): TGCGCCAGCAGCTTGGGTCCGGCAGATACGCAGTATTTT. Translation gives CASSLGPADTQYF.

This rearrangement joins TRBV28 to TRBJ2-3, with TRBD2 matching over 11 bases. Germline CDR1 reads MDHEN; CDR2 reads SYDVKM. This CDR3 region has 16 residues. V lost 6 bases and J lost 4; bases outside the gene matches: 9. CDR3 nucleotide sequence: TGTGCCAGCAGGATCCGAACTAGCGGGAGTTCAGATACGCAGTATTTT. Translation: CASRIRTSGSSDTQYF.

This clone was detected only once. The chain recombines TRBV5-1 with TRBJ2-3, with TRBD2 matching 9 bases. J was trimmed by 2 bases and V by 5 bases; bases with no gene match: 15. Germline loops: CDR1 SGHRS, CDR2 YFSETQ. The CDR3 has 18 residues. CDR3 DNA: TGCGCCAGCAGAAAGGGGGCGGGAGGGCCCCCGATCACAGATACGCAGTATTTT. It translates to CASRKGAGGPPITDTQYF.

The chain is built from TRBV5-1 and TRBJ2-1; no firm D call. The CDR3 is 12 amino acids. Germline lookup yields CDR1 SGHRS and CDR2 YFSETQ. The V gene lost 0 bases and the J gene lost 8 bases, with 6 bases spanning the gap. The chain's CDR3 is CASSLAVDEQFF. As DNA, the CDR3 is TGCGCCAGCAGCTTGGCGGTCGATGAGCAGTTCTTC.

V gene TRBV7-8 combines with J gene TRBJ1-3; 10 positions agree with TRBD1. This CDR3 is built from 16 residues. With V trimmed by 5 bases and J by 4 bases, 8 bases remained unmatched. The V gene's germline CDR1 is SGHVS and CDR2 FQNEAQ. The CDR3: CASSTRQGATGNTIYF. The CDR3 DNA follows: TGTGCCAGCAGCACAAGACAGGGGGCTACAGGAAACACCATATATTTT.

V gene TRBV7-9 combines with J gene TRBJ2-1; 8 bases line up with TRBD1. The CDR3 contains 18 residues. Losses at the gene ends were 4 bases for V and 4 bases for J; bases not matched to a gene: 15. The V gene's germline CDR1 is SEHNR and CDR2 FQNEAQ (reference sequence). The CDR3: CASSSSRDRRPSYNEQFF. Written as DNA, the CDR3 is TGTGCCAGCAGCTCCAGTCGGGACAGGCGGCCTAGTTACAATGAGCAGTTCTTC. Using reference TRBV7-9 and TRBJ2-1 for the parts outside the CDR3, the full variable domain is DTGVSQNPRHKITKRGQNVTFRCDPISEHNRLYWYRQTLGQGPEFLTYFQNEAQLEKSRLLSDRFSAERPKGSFSTLEIQRTEQGDSAMYLCASSSSRDRRPSYNEQFFGPGTRLTVL.